A single sample is the source of the 29 T cell receptor beta chains below, sequenced in a study of cytomegalovirus exposure and HLA in healthy donors. Measured with immunoSEQ multiplex PCR; TCRdb has only the in-frame clones, and not every one. Here the sample spans roughly 170,000 clones, roughly 84% being singletons. The sample consisted of PBMCs. The origin of the receptors is a woman between 18 and 29 years old in good health and CMV-seropositive.

The rearrangement joins TRBV18 to TRBJ1-4; 8 nucleotides agree with TRBD1. Germline CDR1 KGHSH, CDR2 LQKENI. The CDR3 has 15 amino acids. J lost 10 bases, V lost 3 bases, and 10 bases had no gene match. The CDR3, as DNA: TGTGCCAGCTCACCCGGTGGACAGGGAGGAGGAAAACTGTTTTTT. This encodes CASSPGGQGGGKLFF.

V and J are TRBV10-3 and TRBJ1-2; unclear D gene. V lost 3 bases and J 3 bases, leaving 2 bases between the germline ends. This CDR3 region has 11 residues. Germline V gene sequence: CDR1 ENHRY, CDR2 SYGVKD. In DNA form, the CDR3 reads TGTGCCATCAGTGACGACTATGGCTACACCTTC. Amino acid sequence: CAISDDYGYTF.

The chain links TRBV11-2 to TRBJ2-1; 10 nucleotides line up with TRBD2. CDR1 SGHAT and CDR2 FQNNGV come from the germline V gene. The CDR3 runs to 16 residues. With V trimmed by 5 bases and J by 7 bases, 11 bases remained unmatched. The CDR3 spells CASSEELAGGRNEQFF. DNA of the CDR3: TGTGCCAGCAGCGAAGAGTTAGCGGGGGGAAGGAATGAGCAGTTCTTC.

The gene calls are TRBV27 and TRBJ2-1; TRBD2 agrees at 13 bases. CDR3 length: 16 residues. V shed 5 bases, J shed 4 bases, and the junction held 5 bases outside the gene matches. Germline V gene lookup returns CDR1 MNHEY and CDR2 SMNVEV (reference sequence). The CDR3 here is CASSPGLAGRYNEQFF. The CDR3 nucleotides read TGTGCCAGCAGTCCGGGACTAGCGGGGAGATACAATGAGCAGTTCTTC.

This sequence joins TRBV9 and TRBJ2-5; D remains ambiguous. The CDR3 is 15 amino acids. Trimming cost V 5 bases and J 1 base, with 15 bases left between them. The germline V gene encodes CDR1 SGDLS and CDR2 YYNGEE. In DNA form, the CDR3 reads TGTGCCAGCAGACAAGTGGTGATAAGCCAAGAGACCCAGTACTTC. The encoded protein is CASRQVVISQETQYF.

The V and J genes are TRBV7-7 and TRBJ2-3; D unresolved. Germline-derived CDR1 and CDR2 are SSHAT and FNYEAQ (reference sequence). Between the trimmed V and J ends, which lost 3 bases and 2 bases, there was a span of 3 bases. The CDR3 totals 12 residues. The CDR3 is CASSFNTDTQYF. The CDR3 DNA is TGTGCCAGCAGCTTCAACACAGATACGCAGTATTTT.

This rearrangement joins TRBV7-9 to TRBJ2-5; 11 positions agree with TRBD2. J lost 3 bases, V lost 2 bases, and 5 bases had no gene match. The germline CDR1 and CDR2 sequences are SEHNR and FQNEAQ (reference sequence). CDR3 length equals 16 residues. The CDR3 here is CASSLSLAGGKETQYF. CDR3 in DNA: TGTGCCAGCAGCTTAAGCCTAGCGGGGGGAAAAGAGACCCAGTACTTC.

The chain joins TRBV7-9 to TRBJ1-2, with a weak D call TRBD1 (5 bases). This CDR3 is 11 amino acids long. V lost 3 bases to trimming and J lost 12 bases, with 11 bases between them. Germline V gene data show CDR1 as SEHNR and CDR2 as FQNEAQ (reference sequence). The chain's CDR3 is CASSLQGRNTF. CDR3 nucleotides: TGTGCCAGCAGCTTGCAGGGAAGGAACACCTTC.

The chain uses TRBV5-1 and TRBJ2-3; D is possibly TRBD1 (6 bases). CDR1 and CDR2 from the germline V gene are SGHRS and YFSETQ. V shed 4 bases and J shed 2 bases, with 14 bases lying between them. This CDR3 contains 15 residues. The CDR3 here is CASSPGTPDTDTQYF. CDR3 coding DNA: TGCGCCAGCAGCCCTGGGACACCCGACACAGATACGCAGTATTTT.

Worth noting for this clone: At the DNA level, this CDR3 is encoded by other sequences in the same sample as well. This chain links TRBV6-5 with TRBJ1-1, with a tentative D call TRBD1 (6 bases). From germline, CDR1 is MNHEY and CDR2 SVGAGI. The CDR3 consists of 12 residues. V lost 5 bases to trimming and J lost 8 bases, with 12 bases between them. The CDR3 spells CASSPTGTEAFF. The DNA for the CDR3 is TGTGCCAGCAGTCCTACAGGGACCGAAGCTTTCTTT.

V gene TRBV19 combines with J gene TRBJ2-3; 12 bases match TRBD2. With 1 base clipped from V and 8 bases from J, the junction kept 7 bases outside the gene matches. The CDR3 runs 16 residues. Germline assignment: CDR1 LNHDA and CDR2 SQIVND (reference sequence). CDR3 in amino acids: CASSIVSLAGGRTQYF. The CDR3 coding sequence is TGTGCCAGTAGTATAGTCAGTCTAGCGGGGGGGCGTACGCAGTATTTT.

This chain connects TRBV6-1 to TRBJ1-1, with 9 bases aligning to TRBD1. The V and J ends lost 4 bases and 5 bases, in that order; junction bases with no gene match: 8. CDR3 length: 15 residues. Germline V gene data show CDR1 as MNHNS and CDR2 as SASEGT. The DNA of the CDR3 is TGTGCCAGCAGTGGGACCGGGACAGGGAGTACTGAAGCTTTCTTT. It yields the protein CASSGTGTGSTEAFF.

V is TRBV10-3 and J is TRBJ1-2; D unresolved. Trimming left V 0 bases short and J 5 bases short, with 4 bases between. Germline assignment: CDR1 ENHRY and CDR2 SYGVKD. This CDR3 is 12 amino acids long. In DNA form, the CDR3 reads TGTGCCATCAGTGAGTCGACATATGGCTACACCTTC. Protein: CAISESTYGYTF.

This chain connects TRBV2 to TRBJ2-7; 7 nucleotides line up with TRBD2. Germline CDR1 SNHLY, CDR2 FYNNEI. The CDR3 totals 14 residues. The J segment lost 5 bases and the V segment lost 2 bases, leaving 6 bases of the junction unmatched. CDR3 sequence reads: CASSESRGLNEQYF. CDR3 coding DNA: TGTGCCAGCAGTGAAAGTAGGGGACTAAACGAGCAGTACTTC.

The chain links TRBV27 to TRBJ2-2; 8 bases line up with TRBD1. The CDR3 covers 15 residues. Germline assignment: CDR1 MNHEY and CDR2 SMNVEV (reference sequence). After removal of 4 bases from V and 4 bases from J, the junction contained 5 bases not matched to a gene. The CDR3 DNA reads as TGTGCCAGCAGTTCACAGGGGGACGTCACCGGGGAGCTGTTTTTT. Encoded protein: CASSSQGDVTGELFF.

CDR3 sequence (DNA): TGTGCCAGCAGTCTACAGGTAGGATGGGGCAATCAGCCCCAGCATTTT. It encodes CASSLQVGWGNQPQHF. V is TRBV28 and J is TRBJ1-5; tentatively, D is TRBD1 (5 bases). Germline V gene lookup returns CDR1 MDHEN and CDR2 SYDVKM. The CDR3 totals 16 residues. The V end was cut by 5 bases, the J end by 2 bases, with 16 bases between. The full variable domain, with the rest looked up from reference TRBV28 and TRBJ1-5, is DVKVTQSSRYLVKRTGEKVFLECVQDMDHENMFWYRQDPGLGLRLIYFSYDVKMKEKGDIPEGYSVSREKKERFSLILESASTNQTSMYLCASSLQVGWGNQPQHFGDGTRLSIL.

This clone appeared once. The V call is TRBV20-1, the J call TRBJ1-1; tentative D call: TRBD1 (5 bases). CDR1 DFQATT and CDR2 SNEGSKA come from the germline V gene (reference sequence). V lost 2 bases to trimming and J lost 5 bases, with 6 bases between them. The CDR3 is 11 residues long. CDR3 sequence reads: CSARQGTEAFF. The CDR3 DNA reads as TGCAGTGCTAGACAGGGTACTGAAGCTTTCTTT.

The V and J genes are TRBV5-1 and TRBJ1-1; 11 positions match TRBD1. Per germline, CDR1 SGHRS and CDR2 YFSETQ. CDR3 length: 13 residues. The ends lost 7 bases at V and 5 bases at J; junction bases unmatched: 4. This chain's CDR3 is CASGQGAGTEAFF. The CDR3 region has the DNA TGCGCCAGCGGACAGGGGGCAGGGACTGAAGCTTTCTTT.

This chain connects TRBV6-1 to TRBJ2-5, with D possibly matching TRBD1 (6 bases). V was trimmed by 2 bases and J by 5 bases, leaving 18 bases between them. Looked up from germline, CDR1 is MNHNS and CDR2 is SASEGT. This CDR3 region has 16 residues. CDR3 residues: CASSESEGQGSETQYF. For the CDR3, the DNA is TGTGCCAGCAGTGAATCAGAGGGCCAGGGGTCGGAGACCCAGTACTTC.

The V and J genes are TRBV7-2 and TRBJ2-7; unclear D gene. Trimming took off 5 bases at V and 2 bases at J, with 13 bases between the two ends. The germline CDR1 and CDR2 sequences are SGHTA and FQGNSA. The CDR3 is made up of 14 amino acids. The CDR3 DNA is TGTGCCAGCAGCAACTCAGGTGCACCCTACGAGCAGTACTTC. This translates into CASSNSGAPYEQYF.

V gene TRBV5-6 combines with J gene TRBJ2-3; a weak D match, TRBD2 (6 bases). The germline CDR1 and CDR2 sequences are SGHDT and YYEEEE. The V gene lost 6 bases and the J gene lost 2 bases, with 13 bases spanning the gap. The CDR3 is made up of 14 amino acids. The CDR3 coding sequence is TGTGCCAGCATACGCGGGGAGACCACAGATACGCAGTATTTT. Its translation: CASIRGETTDTQYF.

The rearrangement joins TRBV4-2 to TRBJ2-1, with 12 bases matching TRBD2. Unmatched junction bases numbered 6, after V lost 1 base and J lost 5 bases. The CDR3 is made up of 17 amino acids. In germline, CDR1 is LGHNA, CDR2 YNFKEQ. CDR3: CASSQVGLAGGNNEQFF. CDR3 sequence (DNA): TGTGCCAGCAGCCAAGTAGGTCTAGCGGGGGGGAACAATGAGCAGTTCTTC.

The chain combines TRBV4-1 with TRBJ1-5; no clear D gene. V was trimmed by 0 bases and J by 0 bases, leaving 9 bases between them. Germline CDR1 is MGHRA and CDR2 is YSYEKL. This CDR3 contains 16 residues. This chain's CDR3 is CASSQDSGYSNQPQHF. The CDR3 DNA reads TGCGCCAGCAGCCAAGATAGTGGTTATAGCAATCAGCCCCAGCATTTT.

J is TRBJ1-1 and V is TRBV6-1; no clear D. CDR1 is MNHNS and CDR2 is SASEGT in the germline V gene. The CDR3 is made up of 13 amino acids. Trimming cost V 5 bases and J 5 bases, with 12 bases left between them. Written as DNA, the CDR3 is TGTGCCAGCAGTCATACTAGGGATACTGAAGCTTTCTTT. It yields the protein CASSHTRDTEAFF.

The chain recombines TRBV2 with TRBJ2-4, with 9 bases identical to TRBD1. CDR3 length: 12 amino acids. Germline values: CDR1 SNHLY, CDR2 FYNNEI. V dropped 8 bases and J dropped 8; count of bases not matched to a gene: 4. CDR3 nucleotides: TGTGCCAGCGTGTGGGACAGGGACATTCAGTACTTC. As protein: CASVWDRDIQYF.

This chain connects TRBV10-3 to TRBJ2-7; D is perhaps TRBD2 (6 bases). Germline V gene sequence: CDR1 ENHRY, CDR2 SYGVKD. Trimming cost V 6 bases and J 4 bases, with 19 bases left between them. The CDR3 consists of 15 residues. The CDR3: CAISTGSPSLYEQYF. CDR3 in DNA: TGTGCCATCAGCACCGGGAGCCCGAGTCTGTACGAGCAGTACTTC.

The CDR3 region is CASSLAGGTDTQYF. The CDR3 nucleotides read TGCGCCAGCAGCTTAGCGGGGGGAACGGATACGCAGTATTTT. The chain carries TRBV10-2 and TRBJ2-3, with 10 bases fitting TRBD2. The CDR3 totals 14 residues. V was clipped by 6 bases and J by 6 bases; unmatched bases: 6. From germline, CDR1 is WSHSY and CDR2 SAAADI.

This clone was recorded once. The chain carries TRBV29-1 and TRBJ2-7; 9 nucleotides match TRBD1. The CDR3 contains 16 residues. V lost 6 bases to trimming and J lost 7 bases; unmatched junction nucleotides: 19. From germline, CDR1 is SQVTM and CDR2 ANQGSEA. The chain's CDR3 is CSVIRKQGARGAEQYF. The CDR3 nucleotides read TGCAGCGTAATTCGGAAACAGGGGGCCCGAGGTGCGGAGCAGTACTTC.

This chain joins TRBV5-1 and TRBJ2-1, with 8 bases matching TRBD2. Germline V CDR1 and CDR2: SGHRS, YFSETQ. This CDR3 comprises 17 residues. Germline trimming cut 0 bases from V and 2 bases from J; bases unmatched to any gene: 7. CDR3 in amino acids: CASSLEASGPAYNEQFF. Written as DNA, the CDR3 is TGCGCCAGCAGCTTGGAGGCTAGCGGGCCCGCCTACAATGAGCAGTTCTTC.